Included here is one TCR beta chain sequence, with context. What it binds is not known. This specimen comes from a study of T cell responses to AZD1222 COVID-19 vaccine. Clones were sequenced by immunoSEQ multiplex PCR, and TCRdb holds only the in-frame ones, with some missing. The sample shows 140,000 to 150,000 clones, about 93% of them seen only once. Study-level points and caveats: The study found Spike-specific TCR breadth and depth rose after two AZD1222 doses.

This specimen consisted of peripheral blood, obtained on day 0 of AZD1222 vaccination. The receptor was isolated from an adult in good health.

The CDR3 reads CASSLASGRGSEQFF. In DNA form, the CDR3 reads TGTGCCAGCAGCTTGGCTAGCGGGAGAGGGAGTGAGCAGTTCTTC. The chain uses TRBV5-4 and TRBJ2-1, with TRBD2 matching over 10 bases. With 0 bases clipped from V and 9 bases from J, the junction kept 6 bases outside the gene matches. Germline V gives CDR1 SGHNT, CDR2 YYREEE (reference sequence). This CDR3 has 15 amino acids.